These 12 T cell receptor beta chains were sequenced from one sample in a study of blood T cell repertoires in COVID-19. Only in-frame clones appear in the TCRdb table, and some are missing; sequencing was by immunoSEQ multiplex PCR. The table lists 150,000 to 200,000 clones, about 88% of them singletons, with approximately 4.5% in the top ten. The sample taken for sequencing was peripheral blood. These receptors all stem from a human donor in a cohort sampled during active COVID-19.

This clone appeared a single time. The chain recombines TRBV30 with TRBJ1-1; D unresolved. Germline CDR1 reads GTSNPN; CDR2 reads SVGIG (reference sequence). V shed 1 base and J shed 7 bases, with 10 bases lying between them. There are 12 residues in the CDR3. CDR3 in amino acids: CAWSALRGEAFF. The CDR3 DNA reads TGTGCCTGGAGTGCCCTGCGGGGTGAAGCTTTCTTT.

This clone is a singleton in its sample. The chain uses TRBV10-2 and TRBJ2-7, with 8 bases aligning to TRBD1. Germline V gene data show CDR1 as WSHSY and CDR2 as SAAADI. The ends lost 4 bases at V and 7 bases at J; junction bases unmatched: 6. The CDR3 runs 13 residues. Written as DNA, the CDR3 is TGCGCCAGCAGTGGTGTCAGGGGGCAGGAGCAGTACTTC. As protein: CASSGVRGQEQYF.

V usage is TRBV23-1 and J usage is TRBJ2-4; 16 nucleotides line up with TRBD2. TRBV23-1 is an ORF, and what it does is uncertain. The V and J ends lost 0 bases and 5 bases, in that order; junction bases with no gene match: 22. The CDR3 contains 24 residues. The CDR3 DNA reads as TGCGCCAGCAGTCAATCATCTACCCCCTCGGGACTAGCGGGGGGGTCGACCTCTCAAAACATTCAGTACTTC. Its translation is CASSQSSTPSGLAGGSTSQNIQYF.

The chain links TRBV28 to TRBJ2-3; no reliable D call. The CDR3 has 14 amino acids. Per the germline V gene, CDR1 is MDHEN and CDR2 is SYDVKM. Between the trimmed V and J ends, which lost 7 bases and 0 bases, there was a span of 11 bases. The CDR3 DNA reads TGTGCCAGCACCCTGACATCTAGCACAGATACGCAGTATTTT. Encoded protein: CASTLTSSTDTQYF.

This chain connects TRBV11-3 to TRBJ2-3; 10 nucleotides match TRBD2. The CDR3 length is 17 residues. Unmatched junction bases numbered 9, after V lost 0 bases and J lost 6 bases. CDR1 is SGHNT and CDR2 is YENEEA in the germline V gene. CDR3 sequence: CASSLEASGSPMDTQYF. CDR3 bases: TGTGCCAGCAGCTTAGAGGCTAGCGGGAGCCCGATGGATACGCAGTATTTT. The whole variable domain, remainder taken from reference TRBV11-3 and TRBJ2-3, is EAGVVQSPRYKIIEKKQPVAFWCNPISGHNTLYWYLQNLGQGPELLIRYENEEAVDDSQLPKDRFSAERLKGVDSTLKIQPAELGDSAVYLCASSLEASGSPMDTQYFGPGTRLTVL.

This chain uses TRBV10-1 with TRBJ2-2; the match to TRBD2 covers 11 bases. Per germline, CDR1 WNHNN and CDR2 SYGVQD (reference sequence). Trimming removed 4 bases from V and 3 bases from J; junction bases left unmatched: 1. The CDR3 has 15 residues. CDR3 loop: CASSGTSGYTGELFF. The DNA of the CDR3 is TGCGCCAGCAGTGGGACTAGCGGGTACACCGGGGAGCTGTTTTTT.

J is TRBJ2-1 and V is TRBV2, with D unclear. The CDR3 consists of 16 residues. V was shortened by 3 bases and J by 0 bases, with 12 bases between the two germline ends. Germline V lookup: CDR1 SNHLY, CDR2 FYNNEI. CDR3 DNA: TGTGCCAGCAGTGATGGTCGCATGAGCTCCTACAATGAGCAGTTCTTC. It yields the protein CASSDGRMSSYNEQFF. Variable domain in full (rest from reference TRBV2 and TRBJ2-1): EPEVTQTPSHQVTQMGQEVILRCVPISNHLYFYWYRQILGQKVEFLVSFYNNEISEKSEIFDDQFSVERPDGSNFTLKIRSTKLEDSAMYFCASSDGRMSSYNEQFFGPGTRLTVL.

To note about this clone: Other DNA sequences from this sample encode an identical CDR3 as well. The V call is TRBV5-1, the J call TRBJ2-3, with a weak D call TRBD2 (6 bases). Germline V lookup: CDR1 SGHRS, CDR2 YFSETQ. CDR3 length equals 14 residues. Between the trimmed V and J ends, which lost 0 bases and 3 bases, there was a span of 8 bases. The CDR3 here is CASSLGGGTDTQYF. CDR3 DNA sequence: TGCGCCAGCAGCTTGGGTGGGGGGACAGATACGCAGTATTTT.

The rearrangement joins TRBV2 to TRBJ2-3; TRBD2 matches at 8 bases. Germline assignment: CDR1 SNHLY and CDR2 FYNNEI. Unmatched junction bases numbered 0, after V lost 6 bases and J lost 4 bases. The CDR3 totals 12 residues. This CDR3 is CASRGLADTQYF. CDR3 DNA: TGTGCCAGCAGGGGACTAGCAGATACGCAGTATTTT.

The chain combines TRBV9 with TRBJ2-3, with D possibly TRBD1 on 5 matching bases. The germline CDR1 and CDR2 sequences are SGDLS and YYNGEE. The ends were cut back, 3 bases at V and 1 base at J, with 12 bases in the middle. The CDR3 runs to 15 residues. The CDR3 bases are TGTGCCAGCAGCGCCTTGGGGCTCGGCACAGATACGCAGTATTTT. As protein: CASSALGLGTDTQYF.

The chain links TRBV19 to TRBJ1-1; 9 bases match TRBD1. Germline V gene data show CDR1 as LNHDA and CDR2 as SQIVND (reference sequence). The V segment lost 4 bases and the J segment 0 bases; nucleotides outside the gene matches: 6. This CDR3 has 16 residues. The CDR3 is CASSNRGLVVNTEAFF. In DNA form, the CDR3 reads TGTGCCAGTAGTAACAGGGGGCTTGTCGTGAACACTGAAGCTTTCTTT.

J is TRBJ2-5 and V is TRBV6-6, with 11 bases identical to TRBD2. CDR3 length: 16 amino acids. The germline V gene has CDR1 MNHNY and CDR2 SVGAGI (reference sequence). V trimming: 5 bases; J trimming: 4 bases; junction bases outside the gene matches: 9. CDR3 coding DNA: TGTGCCAGCAGTCGGATTAGCGGGGGGGCCCCAGAGACCCAGTACTTC. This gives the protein CASSRISGGAPETQYF.